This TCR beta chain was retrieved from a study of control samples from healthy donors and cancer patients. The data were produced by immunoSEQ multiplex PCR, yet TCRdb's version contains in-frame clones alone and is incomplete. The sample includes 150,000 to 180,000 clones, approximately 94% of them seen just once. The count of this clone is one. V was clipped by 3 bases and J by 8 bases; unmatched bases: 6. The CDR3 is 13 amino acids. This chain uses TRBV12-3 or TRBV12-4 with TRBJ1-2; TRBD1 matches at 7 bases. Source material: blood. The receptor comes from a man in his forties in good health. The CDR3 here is CASSLEGAGGYTF. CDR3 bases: TGTGCCAGCAGTTTGGAGGGGGCGGGCGGCTACACCTTC.